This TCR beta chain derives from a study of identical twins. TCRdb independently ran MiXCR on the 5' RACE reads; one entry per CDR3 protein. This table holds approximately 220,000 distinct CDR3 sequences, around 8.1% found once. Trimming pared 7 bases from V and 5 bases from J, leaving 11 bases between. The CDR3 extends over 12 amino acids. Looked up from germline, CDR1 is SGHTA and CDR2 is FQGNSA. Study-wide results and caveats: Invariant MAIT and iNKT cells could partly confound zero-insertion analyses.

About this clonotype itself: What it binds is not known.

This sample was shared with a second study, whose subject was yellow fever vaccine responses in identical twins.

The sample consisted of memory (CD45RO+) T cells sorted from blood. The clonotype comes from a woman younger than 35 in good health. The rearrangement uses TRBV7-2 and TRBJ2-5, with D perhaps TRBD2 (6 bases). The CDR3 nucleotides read TGTGCCAGCACCTTTGGGAGGGAGACCCAGTACTTC. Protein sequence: CASTFGRETQYF.